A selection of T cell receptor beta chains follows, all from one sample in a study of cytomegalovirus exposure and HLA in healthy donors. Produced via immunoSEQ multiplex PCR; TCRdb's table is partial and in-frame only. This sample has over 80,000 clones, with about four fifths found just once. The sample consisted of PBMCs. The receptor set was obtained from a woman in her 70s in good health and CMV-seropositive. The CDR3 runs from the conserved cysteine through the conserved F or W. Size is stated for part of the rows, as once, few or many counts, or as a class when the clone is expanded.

cdr3_aa: CASSSWTGAGEQFF
clone_size: -
j_call: TRBJ2-1
v_call: TRBV7-6

cdr3_aa: CASSFRTSGGARTQYF
clone_size: -
j_call: TRBJ2-5
v_call: TRBV5-6

cdr3_aa: CASSTKTGAGSYSNQPQHF
clone_size: -
j_call: TRBJ1-5
v_call: TRBV19

cdr3_aa: CASSLLDRGHEQYF
clone_size: once
j_call: TRBJ2-7
v_call: TRBV5-6

cdr3_aa: CASRTGTGGEGYTF
clone_size: -
j_call: TRBJ1-2
v_call: TRBV6-6

cdr3_aa: CASSDRGGEKLFF
clone_size: once
j_call: TRBJ1-4
v_call: TRBV6-6

cdr3_aa: CASSSTGSEQFF
clone_size: -
j_call: TRBJ2-1
v_call: TRBV11-3

cdr3_aa: CASSLKPSPLHF
clone_size: -
j_call: TRBJ1-6
v_call: TRBV28

cdr3_aa: CASSEQPGQGAGGELFF
clone_size: -
j_call: TRBJ2-2
v_call: TRBV7-3

cdr3_aa: CASSQDLGYEQYF
clone_size: once
j_call: TRBJ2-7
v_call: TRBV14

cdr3_aa: CASSPRRRLAGNEQFF
clone_size: -
j_call: TRBJ2-1
v_call: TRBV5-1

cdr3_aa: CASSLGRFATDTQYF
clone_size: -
j_call: TRBJ2-3
v_call: TRBV5-1

cdr3_aa: CASSRGLEPTDTQYF
clone_size: -
j_call: TRBJ2-3
v_call: TRBV6-5

cdr3_aa: CAISERAGGETQYF
clone_size: once
j_call: TRBJ2-5
v_call: TRBV10-3

cdr3_aa: CASSYWGGSLYNEQFF
clone_size: -
j_call: TRBJ2-1
v_call: TRBV6-5

cdr3_aa: CASATGGIGANVLTF
clone_size: -
j_call: TRBJ2-6
v_call: TRBV12-5